The 27 T cell receptor beta chains given below trace back to one sample, sequenced in a study of T cell repertoires in cytomegalovirus infection. TCRdb called the reads again in MiXCR, with one record for every CDR3 protein. Of about 900,000 distinct CDR3 sequences in the sample, around 30% were seen once. These receptors have no known antigen. The specimen was cultured CD8+ T cells from PBMCs, collected from culture after CMV antigen stimulation. Receptors were obtained from a human donor in good health (CMV status not recorded). Some clones in this sample may be carry-over from other donors' samples.

The chain joins TRBV3-1 to TRBJ2-1, with 14 nucleotides matching TRBD2. Per germline, CDR1 LGHDT and CDR2 YNNKEL (reference sequence). This CDR3 contains 24 residues. V trimming: 3 bases; J trimming: 10 bases; junction bases outside the gene matches: 32. CDR3: CASSHWRTRDWTSGGPSGTIEQFF. DNA of the CDR3: TGTGCCAGCAGCCACTGGCGGACAAGAGATTGGACTAGCGGGGGGCCATCGGGTACAATAGAGCAGTTCTTC.

This clonotype came up a few times. V usage is TRBV7-6 and J usage is TRBJ1-4; D may be TRBD1 (6 bases). With 5 bases removed from V and 4 bases from J, the gap between germline ends came to 14 bases. Germline CDR1 SGHVS, CDR2 FNYEAQ. The CDR3 runs to 15 residues. CDR3 nucleotides: TGTGCCAGCAGCCCTCGCTGGACAGATAATGAAAAACTGTTTTTT. It yields the protein CASSPRWTDNEKLFF. The full variable domain, with the rest looked up from reference TRBV7-6 and TRBJ1-4, is GAGVSQSPRYKVTKRGQDVALRCDPISGHVSLYWYRQALGQGPEFLTYFNYEAQQDKSGLPNDRFSAERPEGSISTLTIQRTEQRDSAMYRCASSPRWTDNEKLFFGSGTQLSVL.

V and J are TRBV6-2 or TRBV6-3 and TRBJ1-6, with a tentative D call TRBD1 (5 bases). The V and J ends lost 2 bases and 3 bases respectively, with 20 bases between them. The germline V gene has CDR1 MNHEY and CDR2 SVGEGT. This CDR3 region has 19 residues. The CDR3 coding sequence is TGTGCCAGCAGTTACACACCGATTTCCGGACACTACTATAATTCACCCCTCCACTTT. Encoded protein: CASSYTPISGHYYNSPLHF.

This clonotype was seen more than once but under ten times. The rearrangement links TRBV5-1 to TRBJ2-3; 8 positions match TRBD2. This CDR3 is 16 amino acids long. The germline V gene has CDR1 SGHRS and CDR2 YFSETQ. Losses at the gene ends were 4 bases for V and 4 bases for J; bases not matched to a gene: 11. The CDR3 nucleotides read TGCGCCAGCAGCCTCTCGGCGGGGGGCCTCGCAGATACGCAGTATTTT. It is translated as CASSLSAGGLADTQYF.

At least ten counts were recorded for this clonotype. V usage is TRBV12-3 or TRBV12-4 and J usage is TRBJ2-5; D unclear. This CDR3 has 14 amino acids. Trimming shortened V by 1 base and J by 2 bases, and 8 bases separated the two germline ends. This chain's CDR3 is CASSLGWAQETQYF. The CDR3 coding sequence is TGTGCCAGCAGTTTAGGCTGGGCTCAAGAGACCCAGTACTTC.

The chain is built from TRBV28 and TRBJ2-3; D is undetermined. The ends were cut back, 3 bases at V and 7 bases at J, with 8 bases in the middle. The germline CDR1 and CDR2 sequences are MDHEN and SYDVKM. CDR3 length equals 12 residues. CDR3 DNA sequence: TGTGCCAGCAGTTTCCACGCTAATACGCAGTATTTT. This encodes CASSFHANTQYF.

This clonotype was seen only a few times. This chain joins TRBV4-3 and TRBJ1-6; D is ambiguous. The germline CDR1 and CDR2 sequences are LGHNA and YSLEER. The CDR3 runs to 16 residues. Deletions cut 0 bases from V and 0 bases from J, with 6 bases between. CDR3 DNA sequence: TGCGCCAGCAGCCAAGATGCGAGCTCCTATAATTCACCCCTCCACTTT. It translates to CASSQDASSYNSPLHF.

This clonotype was seen a handful of times. The rearrangement links TRBV12-3 or TRBV12-4 to TRBJ2-2, with TRBD1 as a possible D gene (5 bases). Trimming cost V 2 bases and J 7 bases, with 8 bases left between them. The CDR3 has 13 amino acids. The CDR3 region is CASSLLGLGELFF. In DNA form, the CDR3 reads TGTGCCAGCAGTTTATTGGGGCTCGGGGAGCTGTTTTTT.

This clonotype was seen repeatedly, ten times or more. The chain employs TRBV7-8 and TRBJ1-1, with unresolved D. The germline V gene has CDR1 SGHVS and CDR2 FQNEAQ. Trimming removed 3 bases at V and 1 base at J, with 24 bases between. The CDR3 spans 19 residues. The CDR3 sequence is CASSFEVGKPSPGNTEAFF. The CDR3 DNA sequence: TGTGCCAGCAGCTTCGAAGTTGGGAAGCCCAGCCCTGGGAACACTGAAGCTTTCTTT.

The V call is TRBV27, the J call TRBJ1-1, with unresolved D. Looked up from germline, CDR1 is MNHEY and CDR2 is SMNVEV (reference sequence). V was pared by 5 bases and J by 7 bases, with 11 bases between. This CDR3 contains 12 residues. CDR3 sequence: CASSASVDEAFF. The DNA for the CDR3 is TGTGCCAGCAGTGCCTCAGTGGATGAAGCTTTCTTT.

Points on this clonotype: A read error may explain this, as a much larger clone is one base away. V and J are TRBV7-2 and TRBJ2-2; the D gene is possibly TRBD1 (5 bases). The length of the CDR3 is 15 residues. Germline CDR1 is SGHTA and CDR2 is FQGNSA. V was trimmed by 1 base and J by 3 bases, leaving 9 bases between them. CDR3 sequence: CASSLVMGHTGELFF. The DNA of the CDR3 is TGTGCCAGCAGCTTAGTGATGGGGCACACCGGGGAGCTGTTTTTT.

The rearrangement links TRBV27 to TRBJ2-1; tentative D call: TRBD2 (6 bases). CDR3 size: 13 residues. V dropped 7 bases and J dropped 8 bases, with 15 bases sitting between them. The germline V gene has CDR1 MNHEY and CDR2 SMNVEV (reference sequence). CDR3 sequence: CASNPGGEDEQFF. DNA of the CDR3: TGTGCCAGCAATCCTGGTGGGGAGGATGAGCAGTTCTTC.

This chain links TRBV28 with TRBJ1-1; TRBD1 aligns across 9 bases. The V segment lost 6 bases and the J segment 1 base; nucleotides outside the gene matches: 9. Per the germline V gene, CDR1 is MDHEN and CDR2 is SYDVKM. This CDR3 has 16 amino acids. The DNA for the CDR3 is TGTGCCAGCAGGCATTACAGGGGGCGTGGGAACACTGAAGCTTTCTTT. This codes for CASRHYRGRGNTEAFF. The variable domain in full, with the rest retrieved from reference TRBV28 and TRBJ1-1, is DVKVTQSSRYLVKRTGEKVFLECVQDMDHENMFWYRQDPGLGLRLIYFSYDVKMKEKGDIPEGYSVSREKKERFSLILESASTNQTSMYLCASRHYRGRGNTEAFFGQGTRLTVV.

The genes are TRBV24-1 and TRBJ2-3; D is undetermined. The CDR3 consists of 16 residues. V was clipped by 5 bases and J by 1 base, with 15 bases between them. CDR1 and CDR2 from the germline V gene are KGHDR and SFDVKD. The CDR3 DNA is TGTGCCACCAGTGCCTTCGGCACTCGGCGCACAGATACGCAGTATTTT. Amino acid sequence: CATSAFGTRRTDTQYF.

This clonotype was observed a handful of times. The chain links TRBV12-3 or TRBV12-4 to TRBJ2-7; D is tentatively TRBD1 or TRBD2 (6 bases each). The V and J ends lost 6 bases and 5 bases respectively, with 23 bases between them. The CDR3 totals 16 residues. The CDR3 spells CASSRGTRGNLNEQYF. In DNA form, the CDR3 reads TGTGCCAGCAGCCGGGGGACACGCGGTAATCTGAACGAGCAGTACTTC.

This clonotype was detected many times. The rearrangement uses TRBV19 and TRBJ2-5; D remains unclear. CDR3 length: 14 amino acids. Looked up from germline, CDR1 is LNHDA and CDR2 is SQIVND (reference sequence). CDR3: CARKWHALQETQYF. The CDR3 DNA reads as TGTGCGAGGAAATGGCACGCGCTCCAAGAGACCCAGTACTTC.

This clonotype showed up just a few times. The genes are TRBV6-1 and TRBJ2-2, with D unresolved. The germline V gene has CDR1 MNHNS and CDR2 SASEGT. The V end was cut by 8 bases, the J end by 6 bases, with 7 bases between. The CDR3 runs 11 residues. The CDR3 spells CASPGSGELFF. In nucleotides, the CDR3 is TGTGCCAGCCCAGGTTCCGGGGAGCTGTTTTTT.

As concerns this clonotype: The junction departs from germline at one end; a sequencing error may be responsible. V and J are TRBV11-2 and TRBJ1-2, with a tentative D call TRBD1 (5 bases). The CDR3 has 15 residues. In germline, CDR1 is SGHAT, CDR2 FQNNGV. The CDR3 coding sequence is TGTGCCGGCAGCTTAGATCAGCGACAGAACTATGGCTACACCTTC. Its protein product is CAGSLDQRQNYGYTF.

This rearrangement joins TRBV27 to TRBJ1-2; D remains ambiguous. This CDR3 region has 15 residues. The germline V gene encodes CDR1 MNHEY and CDR2 SMNVEV (reference sequence). V lost 4 bases and J lost 8, with 20 bases in between. The CDR3 DNA reads as TGTGCCAGCAGTTCCGACCCCCTCGGCCTGGTGGGCTACACCTTC. Encoded protein: CASSSDPLGLVGYTF.

V is TRBV18 and J is TRBJ1-1, with TRBD1 matching 7 bases. V was clipped by 2 bases and J by 6 bases; unmatched bases: 15. Per germline, CDR1 KGHSH and CDR2 LQKENI. The CDR3 spans 17 residues. This chain's CDR3 is CASSPDGGDRVGSEAFF. The CDR3 nucleotides read TGTGCCAGCTCACCAGACGGCGGCGACAGGGTAGGCTCTGAAGCTTTCTTT.

The table lists this clonotype with many counts. The V gene is TRBV25-1, the J gene TRBJ1-4; unclear D gene. The CDR3 is made up of 15 amino acids. Trimming took off 2 bases at V and 3 bases at J, with 10 bases between the two ends. From germline, CDR1 is MGHDK and CDR2 SYGVNS. This chain's CDR3 is CASSERLRSNEKLFF. As DNA, the CDR3 is TGTGCCAGCAGTGAACGCCTACGGTCTAATGAAAAACTGTTTTTT.

The rearrangement uses TRBV13 and TRBJ1-1; the D is unclear. The CDR3 length is 13 residues. Per the germline V gene, CDR1 is PRHDT and CDR2 is FYEKMQ (reference sequence). With 0 bases removed from V and 10 bases from J, the gap between germline ends came to 12 bases. The CDR3 here is CASSLGLGGRAFF. The CDR3, as DNA: TGTGCCAGCAGCTTAGGCCTGGGAGGTAGAGCTTTCTTT. The complete variable domain, with remaining parts taken from reference TRBV13 and TRBJ1-1, reads AAGVIQSPRHLIKEKRETATLKCYPIPRHDTVYWYQQGPGQDPQFLISFYEKMQSDKGSIPDRFSAQQFSDYHSELNMSSLELGDSALYFCASSLGLGGRAFFGQGTRLTVV.

At least ten counts were recorded for this clonotype. V usage is TRBV7-8 and J usage is TRBJ1-1; D is possibly TRBD1 (6 bases). There are 14 residues in the CDR3. CDR1 SGHVS and CDR2 FQNEAQ come from the germline V gene. The ends were cut back, 4 bases at V and 1 base at J, with 10 bases in the middle. The CDR3 is CASSSSGQNTEAFF. CDR3 nucleotides: TGTGCCAGCAGCTCGTCGGGACAGAACACTGAAGCTTTCTTT.

The chain is built from TRBV6-1 and TRBJ2-7; a weak D match, TRBD1 (5 bases). The V end was cut by 7 bases, the J end by 6 bases, with 16 bases between. The CDR3 totals 13 residues. The V gene's germline CDR1 is MNHNS and CDR2 SASEGT. For the CDR3, the DNA is TGTGCCAGCATCGGAGTAGGGGTAGGCGAGCAGTACTTC. Its protein is CASIGVGVGEQYF.

The chain recombines TRBV7-8 with TRBJ2-7; 7 nucleotides match TRBD1. The CDR3 extends over 18 amino acids. CDR1 and CDR2 (germline): SGHVS, FQNEAQ. V lost 1 base, J lost 0 bases, and 12 bases stayed unmatched. Written as DNA, the CDR3 is TGTGCCAGCAGCTTAGTGTTAGGGGACAGTCTTAGCTCCTACGAGCAGTACTTC. Protein product: CASSLVLGDSLSSYEQYF.

At least ten counts were recorded for this clonotype. CDR3 in amino acids: CASSYSRGASPPDTQYF. The CDR3 DNA reads as TGTGCCAGCAGTTACTCACGGGGGGCCTCCCCCCCAGATACGCAGTATTTT. The chain couples TRBV6-5 to TRBJ2-3, with D possibly TRBD2 on 7 matching bases. The CDR3 is 17 amino acids. Germline CDR1 reads MNHEY; CDR2 reads SVGAGI. Deletions cut 0 bases from V and 4 bases from J, with 17 bases between.

This clonotype was counted ten times or more. The chain couples TRBV7-2 to TRBJ2-3; 13 bases are shared with TRBD2. The germline V gene has CDR1 SGHTA and CDR2 FQGNSA. Trimming at V came to 4 bases and at J to 6 bases, leaving 4 bases not matched to a gene. The CDR3 is made up of 15 amino acids. The DNA for the CDR3 is TGTGCCAGCAGCTGGACTAGCGGGGGTCGGGATACGCAGTATTTT. It is translated as CASSWTSGGRDTQYF. The full variable domain, rest sourced from reference TRBV7-2 and TRBJ2-3, is GAGVSQSPSNKVTEKGKDVELRCDPISGHTALYWYRQSLGQGLEFLIYFQGNSAPDKSGLPSDRFSAERTGGSVSTLTIQRTQQEDSAVYLCASSWTSGGRDTQYFGPGTRLTVL.